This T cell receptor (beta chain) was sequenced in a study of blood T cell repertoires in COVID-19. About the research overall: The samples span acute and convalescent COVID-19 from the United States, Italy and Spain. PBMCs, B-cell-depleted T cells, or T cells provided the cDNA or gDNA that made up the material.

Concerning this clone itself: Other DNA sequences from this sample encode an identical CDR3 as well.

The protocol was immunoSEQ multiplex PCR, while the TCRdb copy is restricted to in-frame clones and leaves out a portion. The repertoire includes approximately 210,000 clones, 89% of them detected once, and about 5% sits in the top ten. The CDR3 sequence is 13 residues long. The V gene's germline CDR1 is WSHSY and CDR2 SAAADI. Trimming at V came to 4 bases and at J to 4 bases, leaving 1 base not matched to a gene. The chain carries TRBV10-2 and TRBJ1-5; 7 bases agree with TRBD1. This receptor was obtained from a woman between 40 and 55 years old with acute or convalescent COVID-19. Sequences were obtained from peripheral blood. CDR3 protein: CASSGQGNQPQHF. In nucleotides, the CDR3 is TGCGCCAGCAGTGGACAGGGAAATCAGCCCCAGCATTTT.